The next 28 T cell receptor beta chains were all read from a single sample in a study of blood T cell repertoires in COVID-19. The protocol was immunoSEQ multiplex PCR, while the TCRdb copy is restricted to in-frame clones and leaves out a portion. This table holds about 380,000 clones, more than 80% found once. Material: peripheral blood. These receptors were collected from a man in his forties with acute or convalescent COVID-19.

The chain links TRBV7-3 to TRBJ1-1; 7 positions match TRBD1. CDR3 size: 14 residues. Unmatched junction bases numbered 7, after V lost 5 bases and J lost 4 bases. Germline lookup yields CDR1 SGHTA and CDR2 FQGTGA. CDR3: CASSEGQPGTEAFF. In DNA form, the CDR3 reads TGTGCCAGCAGCGAGGGACAGCCGGGCACTGAAGCTTTCTTT.

This clone has a handful of counts. The J gene is TRBJ1-2, the V gene TRBV7-9; TRBD1 matches 9 bases. The ends lost 4 bases at V and 4 bases at J; junction bases unmatched: 10. The CDR3 sequence is 16 residues long. Germline values: CDR1 SEHNR, CDR2 FQNEAQ (reference sequence). In nucleotides, the CDR3 is TGTGCCAGCAGCTCCCTTGGACAGGGGCGGCTCTATGGCTACACCTTC. It specifies CASSSLGQGRLYGYTF.

The rearrangement joins TRBV4-1 to TRBJ1-2; D ambiguous. The germline gives CDR1 MGHRA, CDR2 YSYEKL. This CDR3 comprises 16 residues. Trimming took 0 bases from V and 1 from J, leaving 12 bases between them. CDR3 nucleotide sequence: TGCGCCAGCAGCCAAGATCCCTTTTACAGTAACTATGGCTACACCTTC. It specifies CASSQDPFYSNYGYTF.

The gene calls are TRBV28 and TRBJ1-1; tentatively, D is TRBD1 (6 bases). Germline V gene lookup returns CDR1 MDHEN and CDR2 SYDVKM. V was shortened by 6 bases and J by 6 bases, with 11 bases between the two germline ends. CDR3 size: 12 residues. CDR3 nucleotide sequence: TGTGCCAGCAGCCCCAGGGGACCTGAAGCTTTCTTT. Translated, it gives CASSPRGPEAFF.

This chain links TRBV5-4 with TRBJ2-5, with D uncertain. Trimming took 0 bases from V and 5 from J, leaving 8 bases between them. CDR3 length: 13 amino acids. Germline CDR1 reads SGHNT; CDR2 reads YYREEE (reference sequence). CDR3 sequence: CASSLVSSETQYF. Here the CDR3 DNA reads TGTGCCAGCAGCTTGGTTAGTAGTGAGACCCAGTACTTC.

This rearrangement joins TRBV6-1 to TRBJ2-7, with 10 bases identical to TRBD2. The CDR3 loop spans 16 amino acids. Germline V gene sequence: CDR1 MNHNS, CDR2 SASEGT. The V gene end was trimmed by 0 bases and the J gene end by 2 bases; junction bases not matched to a gene: 4. In DNA form, the CDR3 reads TGTGCCAGCAGTGAAGCTAGCGGGAGGTTCCCCTACGAGCAGTACTTC. Amino acids: CASSEASGRFPYEQYF.

The gene calls are TRBV6-2 or TRBV6-3 and TRBJ2-3; 7 bases agree with TRBD2. The CDR3 length is 16 residues. Germline V gene data show CDR1 as MNHEY and CDR2 as SVGEGT. Losses at the gene ends were 6 bases for V and 2 bases for J; bases not matched to a gene: 11. The CDR3 region has the DNA TGTGCCAGCAGCGACCCCCTAAGCGGGGACACAGATACGCAGTATTTT. This encodes CASSDPLSGDTDTQYF.

The chain couples TRBV15 to TRBJ1-1, with 7 nucleotides matching TRBD1. In germline, CDR1 is LNHNV, CDR2 YYDKDF (reference sequence). The CDR3 consists of 12 residues. The DNA of the CDR3 is TGTACCTCGACAGGGCGGAACACTGAAGCTTTCTTT. Translation: CTSTGRNTEAFF.

This chain connects TRBV6-5 to TRBJ2-1, with D unresolved. The CDR3 spans 13 residues. CDR1 and CDR2 from the germline V gene are MNHEY and SVGAGI. The V gene lost 0 bases and the J gene lost 7 bases, with 7 bases spanning the gap. The CDR3 nucleotides read TGTGCCAGCAGTTACTCGAACGGGAATGAGCAGTTCTTC. This codes for CASSYSNGNEQFF.

The chain links TRBV5-1 to TRBJ1-2; the match to TRBD1 covers 11 bases. Trimming at V came to 4 bases and at J to 5 bases, leaving 7 bases not matched to a gene. This CDR3 is built from 15 residues. Germline loops: CDR1 SGHRS, CDR2 YFSETQ. The CDR3 protein is CASSTGQGAEYGYTF. CDR3 nucleotides: TGCGCCAGCAGCACCGGACAGGGGGCGGAATATGGCTACACCTTC.

This chain links TRBV5-6 with TRBJ1-2, with a tentative D call TRBD1 (5 bases). V dropped 0 bases and J dropped 7 bases, with 10 bases sitting between them. The CDR3 covers 13 residues. Germline V gene sequence: CDR1 SGHDT, CDR2 YYEEEE. DNA of the CDR3: TGTGCCAGCAGCTTGGGGGATCAGGGTGGCTACACCTTC. It encodes CASSLGDQGGYTF.

The chain couples TRBV9 to TRBJ2-2; weak D call: TRBD2 (6 bases). Germline CDR1 SGDLS, CDR2 YYNGEE. CDR3 length: 15 residues. V lost 0 bases, J lost 6 bases, and 12 bases lay in between. The CDR3 region has the DNA TGTGCCAGCAGCGTAGACTTCACGGGGGCCGGGGAGCTGTTTTTT. As protein: CASSVDFTGAGELFF.

This rearrangement joins TRBV27 to TRBJ1-5; 9 nucleotides align to TRBD1. Germline lookup yields CDR1 MNHEY and CDR2 SMNVEV (reference sequence). The length of the CDR3 is 15 residues. After removal of 5 bases from V and 6 bases from J, the junction contained 8 bases not matched to a gene. CDR3 in amino acids: CASSLQGAGSQPQHF. The CDR3 nucleotides are TGTGCCAGCAGTCTACAGGGGGCTGGAAGTCAGCCCCAGCATTTT.

J is TRBJ2-2 and V is TRBV7-9, with 8 bases that match TRBD1. After removal of 4 bases from V and 9 bases from J, the junction contained 10 bases not matched to a gene. Looked up from germline, CDR1 is SEHNR and CDR2 is FQNEAQ (reference sequence). CDR3 length equals 15 residues. The CDR3, as DNA: TGTGCCAGCAGCTCGGGACAGGACGGATTCCGGGAGCTGTTTTTT. Translated, it gives CASSSGQDGFRELFF. Supplemented by reference TRBV7-9 and TRBJ2-2, the full variable domain reads DTGVSQNPRHKITKRGQNVTFRCDPISEHNRLYWYRQTLGQGPEFLTYFQNEAQLEKSRLLSDRFSAERPKGSFSTLEIQRTEQGDSAMYLCASSSGQDGFRELFFGEGSRLTVL.

This chain uses TRBV30 with TRBJ2-7, with 8 bases fitting TRBD1. The CDR3 totals 13 residues. J was trimmed by 5 bases and V by 5 bases; bases with no gene match: 8. The germline V gene encodes CDR1 GTSNPN and CDR2 SVGIG (reference sequence). DNA of the CDR3: TGTGCCTGGTCGCCGACAGGGGTCAACGAGCAGTACTTC. It encodes CAWSPTGVNEQYF.

A few counts support this clone. The chain has TRBV30 and TRBJ2-7; D might be TRBD2 (5 bases). This CDR3 has 12 amino acids. Germline-derived CDR1 and CDR2 are GTSNPN and SVGIG (reference sequence). V was cut by 1 base and J by 3 bases, with 7 bases left in between. This CDR3 reads CAWSEADYEQYF. The CDR3 region has the DNA TGTGCCTGGAGTGAAGCGGACTACGAGCAGTACTTC.

V is TRBV4-2 and J is TRBJ2-7, with 10 bases that match TRBD1. The V segment lost 4 bases and the J segment 2 bases; nucleotides outside the gene matches: 8. The CDR3 contains 16 residues. The germline V gene has CDR1 LGHNA and CDR2 YNFKEQ. CDR3 in amino acids: CASSPSPGQGPYEQYF. As DNA, the CDR3 is TGTGCCAGCAGCCCTTCTCCGGGACAGGGGCCCTACGAGCAGTACTTC.

V usage is TRBV28 and J usage is TRBJ2-2, with D perhaps matching TRBD2 (6 bases). Germline CDR1 MDHEN, CDR2 SYDVKM. V gave up 7 bases and J gave up 6 bases, with 15 bases separating them. The CDR3 consists of 14 residues. DNA of the CDR3: TGTGCCAGCAACCTCAATTGGGGGGCCGGGGAGCTGTTTTTT. Translating gives CASNLNWGAGELFF.

V usage is TRBV20-1 and J usage is TRBJ1-6; possible D gene TRBD1, 5 bases. Germline loops: CDR1 DFQATT, CDR2 SNEGSKA (reference sequence). The CDR3 has 13 residues. V was clipped by 3 bases and J by 5 bases, with 8 bases between them. In DNA, the CDR3 is TGCAGTGCTAGTCAGGGTAATAATTCACCCCTCCACTTT. The encoded protein is CSASQGNNSPLHF.

Only one count was recorded for this clone. This chain connects TRBV5-4 to TRBJ1-1, with 7 bases fitting TRBD1. The J segment lost 5 bases and the V segment lost 2 bases, leaving 9 bases of the junction unmatched. Germline V lookup: CDR1 SGHNT, CDR2 YYREEE (reference sequence). The CDR3 is made up of 15 amino acids. The CDR3 region is CASSLQGTMGTEAFF. In nucleotides, the CDR3 is TGTGCCAGCAGCTTACAGGGGACGATGGGGACTGAAGCTTTCTTT.

The V call is TRBV9, the J call TRBJ1-1; TRBD1 aligns across 8 bases. The CDR3 is 14 amino acids. Unmatched junction bases numbered 7, after V lost 4 bases and J lost 5 bases. Germline values: CDR1 SGDLS, CDR2 YYNGEE. CDR3 region: CASSLRTGKTEAFF. CDR3 nucleotide sequence: TGTGCCAGCAGCCTACGGACAGGGAAGACTGAAGCTTTCTTT.

The rearrangement joins TRBV10-3 to TRBJ1-5, with 8 bases that match TRBD1. The ends lost 0 bases at V and 10 bases at J; junction bases unmatched: 17. This CDR3 spans 18 amino acids. Germline values: CDR1 ENHRY, CDR2 SYGVKD. CDR3: CAISESIGGRQGSTPQHF. The CDR3 DNA reads as TGTGCCATCAGTGAGTCAATTGGGGGGCGACAGGGGTCTACCCCCCAGCATTTT.

The CDR3 is CAISESGPVYGYTF. CDR3 DNA sequence: TGTGCCATCAGTGAGTCTGGGCCAGTCTATGGCTACACCTTC. This chain links TRBV10-3 with TRBJ1-2, with D unclear. CDR3 length: 14 residues. Trimming pared 0 bases from V and 4 bases from J, leaving 9 bases between. Germline loops: CDR1 ENHRY, CDR2 SYGVKD.

The genes are TRBV6-2 or TRBV6-3 and TRBJ2-7; D is unresolved. From germline, CDR1 is MNHEY and CDR2 SVGEGT. The CDR3 consists of 16 residues. V shed 1 base and J shed 2 bases, with 15 bases lying between them. CDR3 nucleotide sequence: TGTGCCAGCAGTTACTTACCAAGCGACGGTACCTACGAGCAGTACTTC. This sequence encodes CASSYLPSDGTYEQYF.

The J gene is TRBJ2-5, the V gene TRBV6-5; no definite D call. Per the germline V gene, CDR1 is MNHEY and CDR2 is SVGAGI. The CDR3 contains 11 residues. V was trimmed by 7 bases and J by 4 bases, leaving 7 bases between them. The CDR3 spells CASITGETQYF. The DNA for the CDR3 is TGTGCCAGCATTACTGGAGAGACCCAGTACTTC.

The chain couples TRBV9 to TRBJ2-5; D gene ambiguous. The CDR3 covers 14 residues. Trimming took 0 bases from V and 5 from J, leaving 11 bases between them. The germline V gene encodes CDR1 SGDLS and CDR2 YYNGEE. In nucleotides, the CDR3 is TGTGCCAGCAGCGTAGGGCCCCTGGTGGAGACCCAGTACTTC. It codes for CASSVGPLVETQYF. Full variable domain (outside the CDR3, taken from reference TRBV9 and TRBJ2-5): DSGVTQTPKHLITATGQRVTLRCSPRSGDLSVYWYQQSLDQGLQFLIQYYNGEERAKGNILERFSAQQFPDLHSELNLSSLELGDSALYFCASSVGPLVETQYFGPGTRLLVL.

The chain recombines TRBV12-3 or TRBV12-4 with TRBJ1-2, with D possibly matching TRBD1 (5 bases). The CDR3 is made up of 13 amino acids. V lost 5 bases and J 1 base, leaving 8 bases between the germline ends. The CDR3: CASSADSNYGYTF. The CDR3 bases are TGTGCCAGCAGTGCCGACAGTAACTATGGCTACACCTTC.

Here the CDR3 reads CASSLQGQVYNEQFF. CDR3 DNA: TGTGCCAGCAGCTTACAAGGACAGGTATACAATGAGCAGTTCTTC. V gene TRBV7-2 combines with J gene TRBJ2-1; 7 nucleotides match TRBD1. Trimming removed 2 bases from V and 4 bases from J; junction bases left unmatched: 5. The CDR3 runs 15 residues. Germline V gene lookup returns CDR1 SGHTA and CDR2 FQGNSA.